This T cell receptor (beta chain) was sequenced during a study of cytomegalovirus exposure and HLA in healthy donors. Turning to this clone: Its matching antigen is unknown.

The PCR used 60 Vbeta and 13 Jbeta primers. Clones were sequenced by immunoSEQ multiplex PCR, and TCRdb holds only the in-frame ones, with some missing. Of 100,000 to 150,000 clones listed, around three quarters are singletons. Germline loops: CDR1 MNHEY, CDR2 SMNVEV (reference sequence). V lost 8 bases, J lost 1 base, and 16 bases stayed unmatched. The CDR3 is 18 residues long. Study-level findings and limits: A later analysis found that most CMV-associated TCR beta chains appeared HLA-restricted.

The TCR sequence derives from a woman aged 45-65 years in good health and CMV-seronegative. Input material: PBMCs. The chain has TRBV27 and TRBJ2-1, with TRBD2 matching over 8 bases. This CDR3 reads CASLPSTRSGGSYNEQFF. The CDR3 bases are TGTGCCAGCCTACCTTCCACGAGGAGCGGGGGTTCCTACAATGAGCAGTTCTTC.